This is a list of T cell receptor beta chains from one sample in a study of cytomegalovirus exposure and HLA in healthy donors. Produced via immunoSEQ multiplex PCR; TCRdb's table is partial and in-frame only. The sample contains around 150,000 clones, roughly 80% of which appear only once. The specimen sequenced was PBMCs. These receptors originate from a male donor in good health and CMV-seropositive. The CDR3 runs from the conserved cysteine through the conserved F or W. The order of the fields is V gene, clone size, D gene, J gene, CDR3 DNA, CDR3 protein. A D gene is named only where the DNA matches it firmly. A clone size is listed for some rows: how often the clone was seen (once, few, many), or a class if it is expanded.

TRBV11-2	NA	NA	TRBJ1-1	TGTGCCAGCAGCTTAGTAGGGGGATACACTGAGGCTTTCTTT	CASSLVGGYTEAFF
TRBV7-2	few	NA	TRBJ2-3	TGTGCCAGCAGCTTGGGGCAGGGGAACACAGATACGCAGTATTTT	CASSLGQGNTDTQYF
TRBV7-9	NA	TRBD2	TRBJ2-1	TGTGCCAGCAGCCCTCGGGGCGGGAGGGCCTCCTACAATGAGCAGTTCTTC	CASSPRGGRASYNEQFF
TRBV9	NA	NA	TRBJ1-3	TGTGCCAGCAGCTCCCGGGGGGGATCGGGAAACACCATATATTTT	CASSSRGGSGNTIYF
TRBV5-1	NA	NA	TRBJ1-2	TGCGCCAGCAGCTTTCGGGGTGGCTACACCTTC	CASSFRGGYTF
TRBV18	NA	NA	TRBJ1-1	TGTGCCAGCTCAACAGGCACTGAAGCTTTCTTT	CASSTGTEAFF
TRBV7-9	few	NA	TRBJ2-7	TGTGCCAGCAGCTTAGTTTCCCAGGGCGAGCAGTACTTC	CASSLVSQGEQYF
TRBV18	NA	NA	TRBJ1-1	TGTGCCAGCTCACCGAGAGGGCGCGTGAACACTGAAGCTTTCTTT	CASSPRGRVNTEAFF
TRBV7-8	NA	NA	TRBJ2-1	TGTGCCAGCAGTAGCATTTGGGACAACTCCTACAATGAGCAGTTCTTC	CASSSIWDNSYNEQFF
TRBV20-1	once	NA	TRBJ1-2	TGCAGTGCTAGAACGGGGGGAAAGCATAGCTTC	CSARTGGKHSF
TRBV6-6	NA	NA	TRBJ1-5	TGTGCCAGCAGTTTCCAGGGTAGCAATCAGCCCCAGCATTTT	CASSFQGSNQPQHF
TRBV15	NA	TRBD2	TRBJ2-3	TGTGCCACCAGCAGAGACCTACTAGCGGGAGGATCAGATACGCAGTATTTT	CATSRDLLAGGSDTQYF
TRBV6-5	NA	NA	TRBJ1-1	TGTGCCAGCAGTGCACAGCTGAACACTGAAGCTTTCTTT	CASSAQLNTEAFF
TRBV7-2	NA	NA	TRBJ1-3	TGTGCCAGCAGCCTGGCCAGGCCTGGAAACACCATATATTTT	CASSLARPGNTIYF
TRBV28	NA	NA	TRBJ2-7	TGTGCCAGCAGTTCCCCTCGACAGGACGAGCAGTACTTC	CASSSPRQDEQYF
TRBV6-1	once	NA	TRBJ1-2	TGTGCCAGCAGCGGTCGGCGGGGGGGCTATGGCTACACCTTC	CASSGRRGGYGYTF
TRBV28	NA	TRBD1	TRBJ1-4	TGTGCCAGCAGACTCGGACAGGGCACTACCGCAACTAATGAAAAACTGTTTTTT	CASRLGQGTTATNEKLFF
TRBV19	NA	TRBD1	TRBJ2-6	TGTGCCAGCATAGACAGGGGAGGCTCTGGGGCCAACGTCCTGACTTTC	CASIDRGGSGANVLTF
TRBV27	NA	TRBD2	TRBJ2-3	TGTGCCAGCAGCCTAAAACTACGGACTAGTGGTTTTGCAGATACGCAGTATTTT	CASSLKLRTSGFADTQYF
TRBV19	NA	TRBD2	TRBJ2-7	TGTGCCAGTAGTCTGTCCCCCGTAGCGGGACCGTTCGAGCAGTACTTC	CASSLSPVAGPFEQYF
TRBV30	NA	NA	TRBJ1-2	TGTGCCTGGACCCCGGGAGCACAGACGACTTATGGCTACACCTTC	CAWTPGAQTTYGYTF
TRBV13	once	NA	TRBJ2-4	TGTGCCAGCAGCGCTCGGACAGACAAAAACAGTCAGTACTTC	CASSARTDKNSQYF
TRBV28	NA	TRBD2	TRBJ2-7	TGTGCCAGCAGTTTAGGACTAGCGGGAGACGAGCAGTACTTC	CASSLGLAGDEQYF